The sequence of this T cell receptor beta chain was determined in a study of blood T cell repertoires in COVID-19 (dated by TCRdb to about 2020). Background on the whole study: The collaborator samples originated in the United States, Italy and Spain and spanned the acute and convalescent phases of COVID-19. The material from the prospective study consisted of cDNA or gDNA derived from T cells, B-cell-depleted T cells, or PBMCs. Deeply sampled blood TCRbeta repertoires from subjects exposed to, actively infected with, or recovered from COVID-19 were included in the dataset. A freely available public database, intended as a resource for researchers studying the immune response to SARS-CoV-2, is where the repertoires were released. The samples were drawn from two sources: the first 160 participants of the ongoing ImmuneRACE study, and fewer than 1,500 subjects contributed by 6 global collaborators. Nearly every sample came with metadata listing a de-identified subject ID, COVID-19 status, age in years and sex. Where available, HLA class I and class II types were obtained from metadata supplied by the sample provider rather than from assay-based typing. Overall results and qualifications from the work: Clinical and demographic metadata were provided uncurated, with the amount varying by source and participant.

TCRbeta CDR3 regions were amplified from genomic DNA by means of the immunoSEQ Assay, a bias-controlled multiplex PCR. In the paper's pipeline: The number of nucleated cells in each sample was estimated from the amplification of reference gene primers within the assay. To quantify the absolute abundance of each unique TCRbeta CDR3 rearrangement, sequence reads were collapsed and filtered. Productive Simpson clonality was computed per sample as the square root of Simpson's diversity index over productive rearrangements. Not all clones reach the TCRdb copy of this immuneACCESS table, which keeps in-frame sequences only. Checked studies attribute under half of the gap to unresolved V genes and leave the rest unexplained. V and J calls and clone size are copied from that table; D and trimming were computed from the DNA. Within this sample are over 450,000 clones, with about 89% of them counted one time only. The ten largest make up less than 9.5% of the sample.

One collaborating source in Seattle enrolled patients while the patients were actively infected and followed the patients over time throughout the course of disease. Whole blood was collected in K2EDTA tubes by collaborating institutions according to the institutions' own protocols. Collaborator samples were shipped for TCRbeta analysis as frozen whole blood, isolated PBMCs, or DNA extracted from either sample type. Of note for this clone: The antigen it binds to is not known. The record has no base qualities; no much larger clone is one base away.

CDR1 is given as SGHAT and CDR2 as FQNNGV, both from the germline V gene. Clipping removes 2 bases from V and 3 bases from J, with 4 as the unmatched junction base count. Inclusive of the bounding cysteine and phenylalanine, the CDR3 is 15 residues long. The read is trimmed to its CDR3 DNA, 45 bases read in frame from base 1. The source material was peripheral blood. Here the chain combines TRBV11-2 and TRBJ2-7; 10 junctional bases match TRBD2. The TCR originated in a woman in her forties or fifties with COVID-19, enrolled during active disease. The DNA sequence is TGTGCCAGCAGCTTAACTAGCGGGGTGGTCTACGAGCAGTACTTC. Translated, this is CASSLTSGVVYEQYF. The variable domain in full, with residues beyond the CDR3 obtained from the reference TRBV11-2 and TRBJ2-7 genes, is EAGVAQSPRYKIIEKRQSVAFWCNPISGHATLYWYQQILGQGPKLLIQFQNNGVVDDSQLPKDRFSAERLKGVDSTLKIQPAKLEDSAVYLCASSLTSGVVYEQYFGPGTRLTVT.